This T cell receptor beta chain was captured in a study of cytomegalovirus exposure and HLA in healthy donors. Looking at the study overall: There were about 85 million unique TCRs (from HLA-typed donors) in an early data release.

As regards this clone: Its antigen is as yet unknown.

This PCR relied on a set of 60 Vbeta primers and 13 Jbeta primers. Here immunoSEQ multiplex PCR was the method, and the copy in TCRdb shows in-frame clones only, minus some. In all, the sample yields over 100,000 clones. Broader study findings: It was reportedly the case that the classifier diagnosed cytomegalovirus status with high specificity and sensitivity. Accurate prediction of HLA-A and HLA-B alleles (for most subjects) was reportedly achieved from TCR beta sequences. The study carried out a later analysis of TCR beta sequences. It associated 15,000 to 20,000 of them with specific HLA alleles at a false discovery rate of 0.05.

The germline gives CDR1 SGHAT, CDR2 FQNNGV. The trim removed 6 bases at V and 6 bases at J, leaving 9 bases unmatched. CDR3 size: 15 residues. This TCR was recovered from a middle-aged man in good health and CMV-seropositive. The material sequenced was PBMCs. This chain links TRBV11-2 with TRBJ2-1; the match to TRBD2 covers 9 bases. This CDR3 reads CASSYRSGSGNEQFF. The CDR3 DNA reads TGTGCCAGCAGTTACCGTAGCGGGAGCGGCAATGAGCAGTTCTTC.